The subject of this entry is one T cell receptor (beta chain). These data belong to a study of blood T cell repertoires in COVID-19. Background on the study: The United States, Italy and Spain supplied acute and convalescent COVID-19 samples. PBMCs, B-cell-depleted T cells, or T cells provided the cDNA or gDNA that made up the material.

Original handling: Reference gene primer amplification gave nucleated cell count estimates. TCRdb's table, derived via immunoSEQ multiplex PCR, lists solely in-frame clones and lacks some. That table supplies the V and J calls and clone size; D and trimming were determined from the DNA. This sample has 60,000 to 95,000 clones, with roughly 87% found just once. The TCR was taken from a woman aged 50 to 60 with acute or convalescent COVID-19. Source material: peripheral blood.

CDR3 loop: CASSFLAGGIYEQYF. DNA of the CDR3: TGCGCCAGCAGCTTTCTAGCGGGGGGAATCTACGAGCAGTACTTC. The J gene is TRBJ2-7, the V gene TRBV5-1, with 11 positions matching TRBD2. Losses at the gene ends were 2 bases for V and 3 bases for J; bases not matched to a gene: 4. This CDR3 region has 15 residues. CDR1 and CDR2 from the germline V gene are SGHRS and YFSETQ.